The 30 T cell receptor beta chains below were found in one sample sequenced in a study of blood T cells in healthy people across ages. A second PCR of 7 to 11 cycles used a sample-barcoded 5' primer and a J-beta primer mix. TCRdb independently ran MiXCR on the 5' RACE reads; one entry per CDR3 protein. The sample has about 830,000 distinct CDR3 sequences; about 62% are singletons. Sequences were obtained from blood. Receptor source: a man younger than 45 in good health.

The CDR3 region has the DNA TGTGCCAGCTCACCACAGGGCCCTACCAATCAGCCCCAGCATTTT. Amino acid sequence: CASSPQGPTNQPQHF. The chain carries TRBV18 and TRBJ1-5, with D unresolved. The CDR3 spans 15 residues. In germline, CDR1 is KGHSH, CDR2 LQKENI. Trimming removed 1 base at V and 3 bases at J, with 10 bases between. The entire variable domain, with the rest obtained from reference TRBV18 and TRBJ1-5, is as follows: NAGVMQNPRHLVRRRGQEARLRCSPMKGHSHVYWYRQLPEEGLKFMVYLQKENIIDESGMPKERFSAEFPKEGPSILRIQQVVRGDSAAYFCASSPQGPTNQPQHFGDGTRLSIL.

The CDR3: CASSAWTGGNGYTF. In DNA form, the CDR3 reads TGTGCCAGCAGCGCTTGGACAGGGGGCAATGGCTACACCTTC. The J gene is TRBJ1-2, the V gene TRBV9, with 11 bases that match TRBD1. The germline V gene has CDR1 SGDLS and CDR2 YYNGEE. Trimming took 3 bases from V and 6 from J; bases not matched to a gene: 4. This CDR3 is 14 amino acids long.

This chain connects TRBV6-6 to TRBJ2-3, with unresolved D. Trimming took 6 bases from V and 2 from J, leaving 12 bases between them. The germline V gene has CDR1 MNHNY and CDR2 SVGAGI (reference sequence). This CDR3 comprises 14 residues. CDR3 sequence (DNA): TGTGCCAGCAGACTGGCGCAGGACACAGATACGCAGTATTTT. It yields the protein CASRLAQDTDTQYF.

V and J are TRBV6-6 and TRBJ2-7; D is ambiguous. Germline V gene sequence: CDR1 MNHNY, CDR2 SVGAGI (reference sequence). The CDR3 extends over 12 amino acids. Trimming removed 9 bases from V and 7 bases from J, with 16 bases in between. DNA of the CDR3: TGTGCCAGTAGCAACTCCTACAATGAGCAGTACTTC. Translating it yields CASSNSYNEQYF.

The rearrangement joins TRBV3-1 to TRBJ1-5; D is undetermined. The better agreement between TRBJ2-3 and the DNA end casts doubt on the J call. Germline V gene data show CDR1 as LGHDT and CDR2 as YNNKEL (reference sequence). The CDR3 runs to 15 residues. The CDR3 region has the DNA TGTGCCAGCAGCCAAGGGCACTCCAGCAATCAGCCCCAGTATTTT. Amino acids: CASSQGHSSNQPQYF.

This clonotype has only a few counts. The chain couples TRBV5-1 to TRBJ2-3; maybe TRBD2 (5 bases). In germline, CDR1 is SGHRS, CDR2 YFSETQ. The ends were cut back, 1 base at V and 2 bases at J, with 8 bases in the middle. The CDR3 length is 14 residues. The CDR3 reads CASSLLRVTDTQYF. The CDR3 coding sequence is TGCGCCAGCAGCTTGTTGAGGGTCACAGATACGCAGTATTTT.

V usage is TRBV5-1 and J usage is TRBJ1-2, with D perhaps matching TRBD1 (5 bases). CDR1 and CDR2 (germline): SGHRS, YFSETQ. Between the trimmed V and J ends, which lost 0 bases and 6 bases, there was a span of 12 bases. The CDR3 is 14 residues long. CDR3 region: CASSLGTGRDGYTF. CDR3 nucleotides: TGCGCCAGCAGCTTGGGTACAGGACGCGATGGCTACACCTTC. Looking up the rest from reference TRBV5-1 and TRBJ1-2 gives the full variable domain: KAGVTQTPRYLIKTRGQQVTLSCSPISGHRSVSWYQQTPGQGLQFLFEYFSETQRNKGNFPGRFSGRQFSNSRSEMNVSTLELGDSALYLCASSLGTGRDGYTFGSGTRLTVV.

The chain carries TRBV2 and TRBJ2-7; no definite D call. From germline, CDR1 is SNHLY and CDR2 FYNNEI. The CDR3 extends over 11 amino acids. Trimming cost V 7 bases and J 2 bases, with 6 bases left between them. CDR3 sequence (DNA): TGTGCCAGCATAGAGGCCTACGAGCAGTACTTC. This sequence encodes CASIEAYEQYF.

The chain carries TRBV19 and TRBJ2-1; weak D call: TRBD2 (7 bases). V gave up 6 bases and J gave up 7 bases, with 19 bases separating them. Germline lookup yields CDR1 LNHDA and CDR2 SQIVND (reference sequence). The CDR3 runs 15 residues. In DNA, the CDR3 is TGTGCCAGTAGCCAGGAGGGGGGGTATAGTAATGAGCAGTTCTTC. As protein: CASSQEGGYSNEQFF.

The chain is built from TRBV12-3 or TRBV12-4 and TRBJ2-5; no reliable D call. Trimming stripped 5 bases from V and 5 bases from J, with 12 bases between. The CDR3 has 13 residues. The CDR3 region has the DNA TGTGCCAGCAGTCCCGTCTTCCCGGAGACCCAGTACTTC. Translating it yields CASSPVFPETQYF.

A single count supports this clonotype. The chain recombines TRBV4-2 with TRBJ2-1; TRBD2 aligns across 8 bases. The CDR3 is 16 amino acids. Losses at the gene ends were 4 bases for V and 8 bases for J; bases not matched to a gene: 13. Germline loops: CDR1 LGHNA, CDR2 YNFKEQ. CDR3 DNA sequence: TGTGCCAGCAGCCCCCAATCGGGGGGGCCGGGACATGAGCAGTTCTTC. Its translation is CASSPQSGGPGHEQFF.

V gene TRBV20-1 combines with J gene TRBJ2-7; tentatively, D is TRBD1 (6 bases). The V gene lost 6 bases and the J gene lost 0 bases, with 15 bases spanning the gap. CDR1 is DFQATT and CDR2 is SNEGSKA in the germline V gene (reference sequence). CDR3 length: 14 residues. The CDR3 protein is CSANKGGRSYEQYF. The CDR3 bases are TGCAGTGCCAACAAAGGGGGACGCTCCTACGAGCAGTACTTC.

This chain joins TRBV29-1 and TRBJ2-1, with TRBD1 identical over 9 bases. The CDR3 length is 16 residues. Trimming took 6 bases from V and 5 from J; bases not matched to a gene: 14. Germline assignment: CDR1 SQVTM and CDR2 ANQGSEA. The DNA of the CDR3 is TGCAGCGTCCCGTATTCCCCGGGGACAGGGCACAATGAGCAGTTCTTC. Translated, it gives CSVPYSPGTGHNEQFF.

This clonotype was observed a single time. The chain carries TRBV5-1 and TRBJ1-2; 10 nucleotides align to TRBD1. Germline CDR1 is SGHRS and CDR2 is YFSETQ. V was clipped by 3 bases and J by 7 bases; unmatched bases: 15. The CDR3 length is 17 residues. CDR3: CASSSPDRGLASGGYTF. The CDR3 region has the DNA TGCGCCAGCAGCTCTCCGGACAGGGGGTTGGCGTCGGGTGGCTACACCTTC.

J is TRBJ2-4 and V is TRBV2; 9 bases agree with TRBD2. The J call may be faulty, since TRBJ2-7 better matches the DNA end. The germline CDR1 and CDR2 sequences are SNHLY and FYNNEI. The CDR3 runs 15 residues. The CDR3 DNA is TGTGCCAGCAGTTCTTCTAGCGGGGCGCTCTACGAGCAGTACTTC. Amino acid sequence: CASSSSSGALYEQYF.

At least ten counts were recorded for this clonotype. V gene TRBV28 combines with J gene TRBJ2-7, with 10 bases aligning to TRBD2. CDR3 length: 15 residues. The V gene's germline CDR1 is MDHEN and CDR2 SYDVKM. V shed 3 bases and J 8 bases; nucleotides not matched to a gene: 10. The CDR3 protein is CASSFRLAGVYQQYF. CDR3 in DNA: TGTGCCAGCAGTTTTCGCCTAGCGGGAGTTTACCAGCAGTACTTC.

The J gene is TRBJ2-7, the V gene TRBV3-1; D may correspond to TRBD1 or TRBD2 (6 bases each). TRBJ2-5 explains the end of the DNA better; the J call may be wrong. Germline assignment: CDR1 LGHDT and CDR2 YNNKEL (reference sequence). The CDR3 length is 15 residues. DNA of the CDR3: TGTGCCAGCAGCCAATTTAGCGGAGGGGGGGAGACCCAGTACTTC. As protein: CASSQFSGGGETQYF.

As to this clonotype: The junction differs from germline at one of its ends, possibly a read error. The rearrangement joins TRBV15 to TRBJ2-7; tentatively, D is TRBD1 (6 bases). The DNA end is a closer match to TRBJ2-5, so the J assignment may be wrong. Germline CDR1 is LNHNV and CDR2 is YYDKDF (reference sequence). The CDR3 covers 17 residues. CDR3 DNA: TGTGCCGCCAGCCAGGATAGAAAGACAGAAAGGGGGGAGACCCAGTACTTC. This translates into CAASQDRKTERGETQYF.

This clonotype has only a few counts. This chain links TRBV6-2 or TRBV6-3 with TRBJ2-3; D might be TRBD2 (5 bases). Trimming cost V 6 bases and J 0 bases, with 13 bases left between them. CDR3 length: 15 residues. Per the germline V gene, CDR1 is MNHEY and CDR2 is SVGEGT. CDR3 nucleotides: TGTGCCAGCAGCGAGACTAAGACTAGCACAGATACGCAGTATTTT. It encodes CASSETKTSTDTQYF.

The J gene is TRBJ2-7, the V gene TRBV3-1; 7 bases are a match to TRBD2. Germline assignment: CDR1 LGHDT and CDR2 YNNKEL (reference sequence). V dropped 5 bases and J dropped 0; count of bases not matched to a gene: 7. The CDR3 loop spans 15 amino acids. CDR3 nucleotide sequence: TGTGCCAGCAGCACCGGACTAGTCTACTCCTACGAGCAGTACTTC. As protein: CASSTGLVYSYEQYF.

Worth noting for this clonotype: One end of the junction varies from germline; a read error may be responsible. The genes are TRBV5-1 and TRBJ2-7; the D is unclear. The CDR3 has 13 residues. Germline lookup yields CDR1 SGHRS and CDR2 YFSETQ. The CDR3 nucleotides read TGCGCCTGCAGCTTGACAATGGGGTACGAGCAGTACTTC. Its protein product is CACSLTMGYEQYF.

J is TRBJ1-2 and V is TRBV20-1; TRBD1 is a possible D gene (6 bases). The CDR3 sequence is 12 residues long. V dropped 3 bases and J dropped 7 bases, with 12 bases sitting between them. The V gene's germline CDR1 is DFQATT and CDR2 SNEGSKA (reference sequence). CDR3: CSASLTGFGYTF. The CDR3 DNA is TGCAGTGCTAGCCTGACAGGTTTTGGCTACACCTTC.

This clonotype was detected a few times. The V gene is TRBV7-9, the J gene TRBJ1-2, with TRBD1 matching over 8 bases. CDR3 size: 15 residues. Germline V gene data show CDR1 as SEHNR and CDR2 as FQNEAQ (reference sequence). V trimming: 5 bases; J trimming: 3 bases; junction bases outside the gene matches: 8. CDR3 nucleotides: TGTGCCAGCAGCAAATCGACAGGGGTCTACTATGGCTACACCTTC. The encoded protein is CASSKSTGVYYGYTF.

This clonotype was seen just once. The chain combines TRBV6-6 with TRBJ2-7; D is perhaps TRBD1 (6 bases). Germline lookup yields CDR1 MNHNY and CDR2 SVGAGI (reference sequence). The CDR3 runs 16 residues. The V end was cut by 2 bases, the J end by 5 bases, with 19 bases between. This CDR3 is CASSYGLGAQKDEQYF. The CDR3 nucleotides read TGTGCCAGCAGTTACGGTCTGGGGGCGCAGAAGGACGAGCAGTACTTC.

This sequence joins TRBV20-1 and TRBJ1-4; 10 nucleotides line up with TRBD1. The CDR3 runs 13 residues. Per germline, CDR1 DFQATT and CDR2 SNEGSKA (reference sequence). The junction had 3 bases not matched to a gene; V was cut back by 3 bases and J by 8 bases. In DNA, the CDR3 is TGCAGTGCTAGGGGACAGGGGAGAGAAAAACTGTTTTTT. Its protein product is CSARGQGREKLFF.

This rearrangement joins TRBV12-3 or TRBV12-4 to TRBJ1-2; maybe TRBD1 (5 bases). The V and J ends lost 2 bases and 6 bases respectively, with 16 bases between them. This CDR3 is 15 amino acids long. Here the CDR3 reads CASSLQGTIRDGYTF. The DNA of the CDR3 is TGTGCCAGCAGTTTACAGGGAACGATTAGAGATGGCTACACCTTC.

This chain joins TRBV2 and TRBJ1-6, with TRBD1 identical over 7 bases. The CDR3 sequence is 15 residues long. The V segment lost 3 bases and the J segment 4 bases; nucleotides outside the gene matches: 3. Germline lookup yields CDR1 SNHLY and CDR2 FYNNEI. CDR3 sequence: CASSEGTVYNSPLHF. CDR3 in DNA: TGTGCCAGCAGTGAGGGGACAGTTTATAATTCACCCCTCCACTTT. Drawing the rest from reference TRBV2 and TRBJ1-6, the complete variable domain is EPEVTQTPSHQVTQMGQEVILRCVPISNHLYFYWYRQILGQKVEFLVSFYNNEISEKSEIFDDQFSVERPDGSNFTLKIRSTKLEDSAMYFCASSEGTVYNSPLHFGNGTRLTVT.

CDR3 sequence: CASSGDLGAYEQYF. The CDR3 bases are TGTGCCAGCAGCGGGGACCTAGGGGCCTACGAGCAGTACTTC. The rearrangement joins TRBV5-5 to TRBJ2-4, with D perhaps assigned TRBD1 or TRBD2 (5 bases each). Near its end, the DNA agrees better with TRBJ2-7, so the J call may be wrong. The CDR3 loop spans 14 amino acids. Germline CDR1 is SGHKS and CDR2 is YYEKEE (reference sequence).

The V and J genes are TRBV2 and TRBJ2-3, with 8 nucleotides matching TRBD2. The junction had 15 bases not matched to a gene; V was cut back by 7 bases and J by 3 bases. Germline CDR1 reads SNHLY; CDR2 reads FYNNEI. The CDR3 has 17 amino acids. CDR3 DNA sequence: TGTGCCAGCAACACCCTGCTGCTGGCGGGGGGTACAGATACGCAGTATTTT. Translation: CASNTLLLAGGTDTQYF.

This chain uses TRBV7-2 with TRBJ2-5; 7 bases align to TRBD1. The CDR3 is made up of 16 amino acids. Germline assignment: CDR1 SGHTA and CDR2 FQGNSA. V lost 4 bases, J lost 0 bases, and 8 bases stayed unmatched. The CDR3 DNA sequence: TGTGCCAGCAGCTCAGAATCGACAGGGAACCAAGAGACCCAGTACTTC. Translated: CASSSESTGNQETQYF. The full variable domain, rest sourced from reference TRBV7-2 and TRBJ2-5, is GAGVSQSPSNKVTEKGKDVELRCDPISGHTALYWYRQSLGQGLEFLIYFQGNSAPDKSGLPSDRFSAERTGGSVSTLTIQRTQQEDSAVYLCASSSESTGNQETQYFGPGTRLLVL.